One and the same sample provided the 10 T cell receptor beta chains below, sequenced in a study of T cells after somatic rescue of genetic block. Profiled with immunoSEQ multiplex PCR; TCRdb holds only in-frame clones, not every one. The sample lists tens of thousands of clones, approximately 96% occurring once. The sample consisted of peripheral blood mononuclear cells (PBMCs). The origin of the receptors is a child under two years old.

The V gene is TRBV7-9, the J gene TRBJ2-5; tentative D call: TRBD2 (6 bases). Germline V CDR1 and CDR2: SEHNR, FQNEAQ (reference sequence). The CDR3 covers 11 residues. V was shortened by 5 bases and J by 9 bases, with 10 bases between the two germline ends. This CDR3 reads CASSVREAQYF. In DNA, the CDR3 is TGTGCCAGCAGCGTTAGGGAGGCCCAGTACTTC.

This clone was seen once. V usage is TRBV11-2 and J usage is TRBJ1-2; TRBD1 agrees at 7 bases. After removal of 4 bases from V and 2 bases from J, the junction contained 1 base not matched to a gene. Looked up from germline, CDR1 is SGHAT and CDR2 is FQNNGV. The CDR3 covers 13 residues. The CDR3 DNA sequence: TGTGCCAGCAGCTACAGGGGAAACTATGGCTACACCTTC. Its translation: CASSYRGNYGYTF.

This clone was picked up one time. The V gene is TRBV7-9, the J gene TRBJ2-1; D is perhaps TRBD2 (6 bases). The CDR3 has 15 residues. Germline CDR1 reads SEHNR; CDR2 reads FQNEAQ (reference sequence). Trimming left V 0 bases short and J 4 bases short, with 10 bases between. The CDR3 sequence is CASSLAGGKYNEQFF. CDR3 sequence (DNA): TGTGCCAGCAGCTTAGCGGGAGGAAAGTACAATGAGCAGTTCTTC.

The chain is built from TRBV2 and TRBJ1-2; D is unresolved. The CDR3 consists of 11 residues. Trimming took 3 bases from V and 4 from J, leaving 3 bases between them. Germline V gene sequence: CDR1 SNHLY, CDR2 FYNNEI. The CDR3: CASSDSYGYTF. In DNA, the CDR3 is TGTGCCAGCAGTGACAGCTATGGCTACACCTTC.

The CDR3 loop is CASSFRDRSSYEQYF. In nucleotides, the CDR3 is TGTGCCAGCAGCTTCCGGGACAGGAGCTCCTACGAGCAGTACTTC. The J gene is TRBJ2-7, the V gene TRBV7-2; 8 nucleotides line up with TRBD1. The V and J ends lost 3 bases and 0 bases, in that order; junction bases with no gene match: 4. Germline V gene sequence: CDR1 SGHTA, CDR2 FQGNSA. The CDR3 runs 15 residues.

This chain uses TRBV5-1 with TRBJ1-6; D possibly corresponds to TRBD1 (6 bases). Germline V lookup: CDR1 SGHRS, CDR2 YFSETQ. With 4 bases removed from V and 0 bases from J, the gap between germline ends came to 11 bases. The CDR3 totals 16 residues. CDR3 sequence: CASSPQGSSYNSPLHF. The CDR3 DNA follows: TGCGCCAGCAGCCCACAGGGAAGCTCCTATAATTCACCCCTCCACTTT. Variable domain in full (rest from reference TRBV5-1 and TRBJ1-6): KAGVTQTPRYLIKTRGQQVTLSCSPISGHRSVSWYQQTPGQGLQFLFEYFSETQRNKGNFPGRFSGRQFSNSRSEMNVSTLELGDSALYLCASSPQGSSYNSPLHFGNGTRLTVT.

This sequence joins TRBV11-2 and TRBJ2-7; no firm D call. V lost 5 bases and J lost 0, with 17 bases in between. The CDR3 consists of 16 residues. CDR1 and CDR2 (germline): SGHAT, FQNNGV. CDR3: CASSPLGKASSYEQYF. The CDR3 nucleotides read TGTGCCAGCAGCCCCCTTGGGAAGGCGAGCTCCTACGAGCAGTACTTC.

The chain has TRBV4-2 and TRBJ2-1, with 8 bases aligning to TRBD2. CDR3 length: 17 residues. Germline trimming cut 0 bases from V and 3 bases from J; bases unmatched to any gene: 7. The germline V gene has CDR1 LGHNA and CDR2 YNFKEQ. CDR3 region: CASSQDEAGVVYNEQFF. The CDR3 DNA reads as TGTGCCAGCAGCCAAGATGAAGCGGGAGTTGTCTACAATGAGCAGTTCTTC.

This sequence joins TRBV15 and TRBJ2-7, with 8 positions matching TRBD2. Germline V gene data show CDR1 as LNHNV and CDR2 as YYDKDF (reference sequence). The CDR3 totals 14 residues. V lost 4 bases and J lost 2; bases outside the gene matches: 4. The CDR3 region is CATSTGLVPYEQYF. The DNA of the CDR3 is TGTGCCACCAGCACGGGACTAGTACCCTACGAGCAGTACTTC.

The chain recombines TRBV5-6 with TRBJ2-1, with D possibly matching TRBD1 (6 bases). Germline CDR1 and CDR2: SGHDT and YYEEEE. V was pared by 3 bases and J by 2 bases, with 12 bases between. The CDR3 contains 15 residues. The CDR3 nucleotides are TGTGCCAGCAGCTCTGCCGGGACACCCTACAATGAGCAGTTCTTC. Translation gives CASSSAGTPYNEQFF.